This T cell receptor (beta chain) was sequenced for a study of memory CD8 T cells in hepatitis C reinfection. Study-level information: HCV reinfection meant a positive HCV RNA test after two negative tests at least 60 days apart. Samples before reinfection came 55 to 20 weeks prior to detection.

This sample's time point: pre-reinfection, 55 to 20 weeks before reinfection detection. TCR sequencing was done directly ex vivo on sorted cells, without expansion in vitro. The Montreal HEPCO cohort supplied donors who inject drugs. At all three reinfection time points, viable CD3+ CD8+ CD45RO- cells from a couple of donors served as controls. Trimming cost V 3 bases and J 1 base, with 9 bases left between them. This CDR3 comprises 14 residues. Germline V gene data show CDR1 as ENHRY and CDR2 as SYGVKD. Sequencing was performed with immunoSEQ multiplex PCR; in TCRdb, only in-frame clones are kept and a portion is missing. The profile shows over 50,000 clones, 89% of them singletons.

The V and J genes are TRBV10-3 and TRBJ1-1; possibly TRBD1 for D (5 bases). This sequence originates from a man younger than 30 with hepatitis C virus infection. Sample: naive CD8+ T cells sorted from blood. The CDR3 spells CAISEGVKNTEAFF. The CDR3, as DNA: TGTGCCATCAGTGAAGGGGTGAAGAACACTGAAGCTTTCTTT.